Shown below are 23 T cell receptor beta chains from a single sample sequenced in a study of long-term antiretroviral therapy in people with HIV. Assay version v3.0 of immunoSEQ was used, and it was run at survey level. Libraries were prepared by immunoSEQ multiplex PCR; TCRdb keeps only in-frame clonotypes and omits some of them. The table lists about 21,000 clones, around 77% of them singletons. The sample was unsorted PBMCs, taken less than 1.8 years before starting antiretroviral therapy. These receptors were taken from a woman aged 40 to 50 with HIV.

This clone appeared once. This chain links TRBV5-6 with TRBJ1-2; no definite D call. Deletions cut 3 bases from V and 7 bases from J, with 13 bases between. The CDR3 contains 13 residues. CDR1 is SGHDT, CDR2 YYEEEE, per germline. The CDR3 region is CASSYSGEFGYTF. The CDR3 DNA sequence: TGTGCCAGCAGCTATTCAGGAGAGTTTGGCTACACCTTC.

The genes are TRBV7-2 and TRBJ2-7; 10 bases are shared with TRBD1. Germline V gene lookup returns CDR1 SGHTA and CDR2 FQGNSA. After removal of 3 bases from V and 2 bases from J, the junction contained 10 bases not matched to a gene. The CDR3 sequence is 17 residues long. CDR3 DNA sequence: TGTGCCAGCAGCTTTCTGGGGGGGACAGGGGCCCCCTACGAGCAGTACTTC. This sequence encodes CASSFLGGTGAPYEQYF.

The V and J genes are TRBV9 and TRBJ2-3, with 8 bases that match TRBD2. J lost 0 bases, V lost 0 bases, and 3 bases had no gene match. The CDR3 sequence is 16 residues long. Per the germline V gene, CDR1 is SGDLS and CDR2 is YYNGEE. CDR3 region: CASSVAGGASTDTQYF. Written as DNA, the CDR3 is TGTGCCAGCAGCGTAGCCGGGGGGGCTAGCACAGATACGCAGTATTTT.

This chain uses TRBV11-1 with TRBJ1-1; unclear D gene. Trimming left V 1 base short and J 5 bases short, with 11 bases between. Germline V CDR1 and CDR2: SGHAT, FQDESV (reference sequence). The CDR3 is made up of 14 amino acids. The CDR3 here is CASSLEGWLTEAFF. CDR3 in DNA: TGTGCCAGCAGCTTAGAAGGGTGGTTAACTGAAGCTTTCTTT.

The rearrangement uses TRBV30 and TRBJ2-7; D unclear. The germline V and J ends were trimmed by 0 bases and 2 bases, with 5 bases remaining between them. This CDR3 region has 12 residues. Germline loops: CDR1 GTSNPN, CDR2 SVGIG (reference sequence). CDR3 DNA: TGTGCCTGGAGTGTACAAGCCTACGAGCAGTACTTC. It translates to CAWSVQAYEQYF.

The genes are TRBV2 and TRBJ2-1; TRBD2 matches 7 bases. Germline V gene lookup returns CDR1 SNHLY and CDR2 FYNNEI. This CDR3 spans 11 amino acids. V lost 6 bases and J lost 8; bases outside the gene matches: 1. CDR3 coding DNA: TGTGCCAGCAGGGGGGGGTATGAGCAGTTCTTC. This encodes CASRGGYEQFF.

The count of this clone is one. The genes are TRBV15 and TRBJ1-5, with a possible D match to TRBD1 (6 bases). Germline V gene lookup returns CDR1 LNHNV and CDR2 YYDKDF (reference sequence). CDR3 length: 14 amino acids. V was clipped by 4 bases and J by 7 bases, with 14 bases between them. CDR3 nucleotide sequence: TGTGCCACCAGCACCACACAGGGAAGGCAGCCCCAGCATTTT. It translates to CATSTTQGRQPQHF.

The chain combines TRBV5-8 with TRBJ1-5, with no clear D. The ends were cut back, 2 bases at V and 0 bases at J, with 12 bases in the middle. CDR3 length equals 16 residues. From germline, CDR1 is SGHTS and CDR2 YDEGEE. The CDR3, as DNA: TGTGCCAGCAGCTTCCCAGACCTTGATAGCAATCAGCCCCAGCATTTT. As protein: CASSFPDLDSNQPQHF.

The chain combines TRBV5-5 with TRBJ1-1; D ambiguous. Trimming took off 0 bases at V and 4 bases at J, with 16 bases between the two ends. This CDR3 is 16 amino acids long. The germline CDR1 and CDR2 sequences are SGHKS and YYEKEE (reference sequence). The CDR3 nucleotides read TGTGCCAGCAGCTTGGATTTCTGGAGCTGGTCCACTGAAGCTTTCTTT. Encoded protein: CASSLDFWSWSTEAFF.

The chain is built from TRBV6-6 and TRBJ2-1, with TRBD2 identical over 11 bases. V was clipped by 7 bases and J by 10 bases; unmatched bases: 9. This CDR3 has 14 amino acids. From germline, CDR1 is MNHNY and CDR2 SVGAGI (reference sequence). CDR3 bases: TGTGCCAGCAAAAAACTAGCGGGAGTCAGAGAGCAGTTCTTC. Its translation: CASKKLAGVREQFF.

V is TRBV19 and J is TRBJ2-7; 11 positions agree with TRBD1. V was clipped by 1 base and J by 6 bases; unmatched bases: 2. CDR1 and CDR2 (germline): LNHDA, SQIVND (reference sequence). The CDR3 is 14 residues long. CDR3 DNA sequence: TGTGCCAGTAGTATAGTGGGGACAGGGGGCGAGCAGTACTTC. Translated, it gives CASSIVGTGGEQYF.

The J gene is TRBJ2-7, the V gene TRBV4-3; 12 nucleotides line up with TRBD2. The CDR3 is 15 amino acids. Germline loops: CDR1 LGHNA, CDR2 YSLEER. V was clipped by 3 bases and J by 3 bases; unmatched bases: 3. CDR3 in amino acids: CASSQTSGGFYEQYF. For the CDR3, the DNA is TGCGCCAGCAGCCAGACTAGCGGGGGATTCTACGAGCAGTACTTC.

The rearrangement joins TRBV10-3 to TRBJ2-1; 7 bases are shared with TRBD1. Unmatched junction bases numbered 7, after V lost 4 bases and J lost 4 bases. Germline values: CDR1 ENHRY, CDR2 SYGVKD. The CDR3 loop spans 15 amino acids. The CDR3 spells CAISVNQGVYNEQFF. CDR3 bases: TGTGCCATCAGTGTAAACCAGGGGGTTTACAATGAGCAGTTCTTC.

The V and J genes are TRBV6-1 and TRBJ1-1; D is unclear. CDR3 length: 12 residues. Trimming removed 2 bases from V and 5 bases from J, with 6 bases in between. Germline V gene lookup returns CDR1 MNHNS and CDR2 SASEGT. Written as DNA, the CDR3 is TGTGCCAGCAGTGAACCTTGGACTGAAGCTTTCTTT. As protein: CASSEPWTEAFF.

V is TRBV6-6 and J is TRBJ2-5; 9 bases are shared with TRBD2. Looked up from germline, CDR1 is MNHNY and CDR2 is SVGAGI (reference sequence). The ends lost 6 bases at V and 2 bases at J; junction bases unmatched: 7. This CDR3 region has 15 residues. CDR3 DNA sequence: TGTGCCAGCAGCAGACGACTAGCGGCACAAGAGACCCAGTACTTC. It translates to CASSRRLAAQETQYF.

This sequence joins TRBV5-5 and TRBJ2-7; tentatively, D is TRBD1 (5 bases). Trimming removed 4 bases at V and 5 bases at J, with 13 bases between. Germline CDR1 SGHKS, CDR2 YYEKEE (reference sequence). The CDR3 is 13 amino acids. CDR3 protein: CASSLSQGNEQYF. The DNA of the CDR3 is TGTGCCAGCAGCCTCTCTCAGGGTAACGAGCAGTACTTC.

This clone was observed once. The V gene is TRBV19, the J gene TRBJ2-2; TRBD2 matches at 12 bases. The germline V gene has CDR1 LNHDA and CDR2 SQIVND (reference sequence). This CDR3 spans 16 amino acids. V was pared by 6 bases and J by 7 bases, with 9 bases of the junction left unmatched. The CDR3 here is CASSFLAGGRHGELFF. CDR3 DNA sequence: TGTGCCAGTAGCTTTCTAGCGGGAGGGAGGCACGGGGAGCTGTTTTTT.

The rearrangement uses TRBV25-1 and TRBJ2-7; 7 nucleotides match TRBD1. The CDR3 extends over 13 amino acids. V dropped 7 bases and J dropped 1; count of bases not matched to a gene: 4. Germline V lookup: CDR1 MGHDK, CDR2 SYGVNS. In DNA, the CDR3 is TGTGCCAGCACGGCAGGGGGTTCCTACGAGCAGTACTTC. Translating it yields CASTAGGSYEQYF.

The chain employs TRBV21-1 and TRBJ2-5; TRBD2, the table's D call, was not compared with the DNA. TRBV21-1 is tagged as a pseudogene. This CDR3 is built from 9 residues. The CDR3 DNA is TGTGCCCATTGGAGGGACCAGTACTTC. As protein: CAHWRDQYF.

V and J are TRBV27 and TRBJ1-5; possibly TRBD1 for D (5 bases). The CDR3 has 17 residues. Germline V gene sequence: CDR1 MNHEY, CDR2 SMNVEV (reference sequence). Between the trimmed V and J ends, which lost 4 bases and 5 bases, there was a span of 21 bases. CDR3 sequence: CASSSTYQGVLDQPQHF. CDR3 DNA sequence: TGTGCCAGCAGTTCGACCTACCAGGGAGTTCTGGATCAGCCCCAGCATTTT.

The chain recombines TRBV7-7 with TRBJ1-3; D not certain. V shed 5 bases and J shed 4 bases, with 9 bases lying between them. This CDR3 region has 13 residues. Germline V gene lookup returns CDR1 SSHAT and CDR2 FNYEAQ (reference sequence). The CDR3 DNA sequence: TGTGCCAGCAGCGAGATGGAAGGAAACACCATATATTTT. Translating it yields CASSEMEGNTIYF.

This chain connects TRBV11-3 to TRBJ2-1; D is undetermined. The CDR3 is 12 residues long. Trimming shortened V by 8 bases and J by 0 bases, and 5 bases separated the two germline ends. Germline loops: CDR1 SGHNT, CDR2 YENEEA. CDR3 DNA sequence: TGTGCCAGCCTTCTCTCCTACAATGAGCAGTTCTTC. Encoded protein: CASLLSYNEQFF.

CDR3 protein: CASSFADRGYGYTF. The DNA of the CDR3 is TGTGCCAGCAGCTTTGCGGACAGGGGTTATGGCTACACCTTC. The rearrangement uses TRBV7-8 and TRBJ1-2, with 9 bases matching TRBD1. V trimming: 3 bases; J trimming: 5 bases; junction bases outside the gene matches: 4. Per germline, CDR1 SGHVS and CDR2 FQNEAQ. This CDR3 is built from 14 residues.